Listed here is a single TCR beta chain. Its antigen is unidentified. Unique molecular identifiers were present in the TCR beta cDNA libraries. One entry per CDR3 protein, called by TCRdb with MiXCR from the PCR reads. The sample yields roughly 700,000 distinct CDR3 sequences, around 27% seen once. This CDR3 spans 14 amino acids. Germline CDR1 SQVTM, CDR2 ANQGSEA. The V gene end was trimmed by 3 bases and the J gene end by 3 bases; junction bases not matched to a gene: 7. These data belong to a study of post-analysis software for immune sequencing data. General study points: Elevated frequency relative to controls characterized 4 or 5 TRBV segments in patients, TRBV5-6, TRBV5-1 and TRBV20-1 among them.

The gene calls are TRBV29-1 and TRBJ2-7; 8 bases map to TRBD1. Source material: blood. The sequence derives from a girl under 18 with multiple sclerosis. The CDR3 DNA reads TGCAGCGTTGACCGATCCGGGACAGGCTACGAGCAGTACTTC. Translated: CSVDRSGTGYEQYF.